The 3 T cell receptor beta chains below were found in one sample sequenced in a study of Ad26.COV2.S vaccination and SARS-CoV-2 variants. Regarding treatment: around 19 received Ad26.COV2.S at low or high dose, single or two shots; roughly five received placebo; per-sample allocation not given. It was on day 63 after the first vaccine or placebo injection that samples were taken. Sequencing used immunoSEQ multiplex PCR; TCRdb keeps in-frame clones, though not all of them. The data contain 350,000 to 450,000 clones, around 82% of them seen just once; the ten biggest clones take up about 7.4%. This specimen consisted of peripheral blood, obtained in a trial of Ad26.COV2.S vaccine versus placebo. These receptor sequences come from a person between 18 and 65 years old who received the Ad26.COV2.S COVID-19 vaccine or a placebo.

The genes are TRBV30 and TRBJ1-1; D remains unclear. Per germline, CDR1 GTSNPN and CDR2 SVGIG (reference sequence). V was clipped by 3 bases and J by 0 bases, with 2 bases between them. The CDR3 extends over 11 amino acids. CDR3 sequence reads: CAWRMNTEAFF. The CDR3 DNA follows: TGTGCCTGGAGGATGAACACTGAAGCTTTCTTT.

A word on this clone: Other DNA sequences of this sample code for an identical CDR3. The rearrangement links TRBV18 to TRBJ1-4, with D perhaps TRBD1 (6 bases). Germline V gives CDR1 KGHSH, CDR2 LQKENI. This CDR3 has 14 residues. V gave up 3 bases and J gave up 7 bases, with 12 bases separating them. CDR3 region: CASSPGGAGEKLFF. Here the CDR3 DNA reads TGTGCCAGCTCACCGGGGGGCGCAGGTGAAAAACTGTTTTTT.

There are a few counts of this clone. The chain has TRBV27 and TRBJ1-6, with 10 bases matching TRBD1. Germline trimming cut 5 bases from V and 8 bases from J; bases unmatched to any gene: 3. The CDR3 totals 14 residues. Germline V gene data show CDR1 as MNHEY and CDR2 as SMNVEV (reference sequence). CDR3 region: CASSLDRGYSPLHF. The DNA for the CDR3 is TGTGCCAGCAGTCTGGACAGGGGGTATTCACCCCTCCACTTT.